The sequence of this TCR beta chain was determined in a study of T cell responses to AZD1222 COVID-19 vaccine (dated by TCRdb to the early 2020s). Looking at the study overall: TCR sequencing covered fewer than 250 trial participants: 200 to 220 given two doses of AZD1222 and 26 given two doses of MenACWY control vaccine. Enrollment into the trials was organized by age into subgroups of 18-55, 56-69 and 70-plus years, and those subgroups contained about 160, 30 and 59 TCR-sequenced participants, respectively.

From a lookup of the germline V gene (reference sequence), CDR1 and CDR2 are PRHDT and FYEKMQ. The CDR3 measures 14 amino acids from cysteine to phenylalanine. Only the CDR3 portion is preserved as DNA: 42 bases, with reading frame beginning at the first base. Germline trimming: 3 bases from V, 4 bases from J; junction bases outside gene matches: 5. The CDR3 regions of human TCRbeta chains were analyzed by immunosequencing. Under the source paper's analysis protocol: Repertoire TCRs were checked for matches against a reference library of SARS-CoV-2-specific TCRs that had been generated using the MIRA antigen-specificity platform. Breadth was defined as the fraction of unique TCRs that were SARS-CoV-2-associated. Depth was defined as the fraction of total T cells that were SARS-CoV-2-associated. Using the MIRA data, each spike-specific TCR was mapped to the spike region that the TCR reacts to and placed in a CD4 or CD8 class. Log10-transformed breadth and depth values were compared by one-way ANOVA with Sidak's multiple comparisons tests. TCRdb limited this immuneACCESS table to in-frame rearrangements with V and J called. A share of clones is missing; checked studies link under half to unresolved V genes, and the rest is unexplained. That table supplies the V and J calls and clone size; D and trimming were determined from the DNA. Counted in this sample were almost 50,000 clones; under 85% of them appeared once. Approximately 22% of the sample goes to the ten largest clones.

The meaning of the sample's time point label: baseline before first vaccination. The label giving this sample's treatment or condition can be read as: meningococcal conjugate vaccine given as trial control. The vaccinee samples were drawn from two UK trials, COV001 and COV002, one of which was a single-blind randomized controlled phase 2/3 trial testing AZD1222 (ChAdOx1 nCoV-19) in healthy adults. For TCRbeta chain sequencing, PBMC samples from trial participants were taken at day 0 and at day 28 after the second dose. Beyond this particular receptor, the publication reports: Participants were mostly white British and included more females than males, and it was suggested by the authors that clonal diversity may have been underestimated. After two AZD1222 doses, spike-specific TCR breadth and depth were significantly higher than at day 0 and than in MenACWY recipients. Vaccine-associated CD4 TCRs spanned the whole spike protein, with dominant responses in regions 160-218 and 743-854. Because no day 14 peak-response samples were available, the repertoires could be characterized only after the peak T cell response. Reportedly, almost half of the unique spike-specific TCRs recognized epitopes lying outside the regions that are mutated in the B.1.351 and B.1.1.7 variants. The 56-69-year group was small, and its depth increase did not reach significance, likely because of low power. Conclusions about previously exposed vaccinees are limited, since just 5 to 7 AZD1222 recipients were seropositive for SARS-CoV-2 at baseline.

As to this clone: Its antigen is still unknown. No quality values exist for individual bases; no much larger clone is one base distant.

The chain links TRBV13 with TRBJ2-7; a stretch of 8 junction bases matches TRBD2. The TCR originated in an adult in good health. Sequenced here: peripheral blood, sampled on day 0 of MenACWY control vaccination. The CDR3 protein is CASSLTGREYEQYF. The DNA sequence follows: TGTGCCAGCAGCTTGACCGGGAGGGAATACGAGCAGTACTTC.